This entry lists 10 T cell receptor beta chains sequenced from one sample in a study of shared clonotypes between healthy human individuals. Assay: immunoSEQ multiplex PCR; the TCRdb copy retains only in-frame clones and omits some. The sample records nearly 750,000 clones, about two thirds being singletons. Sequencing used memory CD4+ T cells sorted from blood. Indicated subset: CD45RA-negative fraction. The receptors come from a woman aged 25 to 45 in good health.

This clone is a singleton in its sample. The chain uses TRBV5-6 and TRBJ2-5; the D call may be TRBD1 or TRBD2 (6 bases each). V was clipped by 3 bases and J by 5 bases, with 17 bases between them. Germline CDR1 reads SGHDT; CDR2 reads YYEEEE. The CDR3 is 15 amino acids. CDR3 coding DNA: TGTGCCAGCAGCTCCCTAAGGGGGGCAGGGGAGACCCAGTACTTC. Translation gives CASSSLRGAGETQYF. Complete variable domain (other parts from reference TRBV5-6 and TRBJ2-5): DAGVTQSPTHLIKTRGQQVTLRCSPKSGHDTVSWYQQALGQGPQFIFQYYEEEERQRGNFPDRFSGHQFPNYSSELNVNALLLGDSALYLCASSSLRGAGETQYFGPGTRLLVL.

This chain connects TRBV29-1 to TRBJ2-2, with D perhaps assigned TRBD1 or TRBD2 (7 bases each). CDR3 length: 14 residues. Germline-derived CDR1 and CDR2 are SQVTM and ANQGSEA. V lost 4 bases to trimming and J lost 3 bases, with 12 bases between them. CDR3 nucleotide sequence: TGCAGCGTTGCGGGGGGACAGCACACCGGGGAGCTGTTTTTT. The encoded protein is CSVAGGQHTGELFF.

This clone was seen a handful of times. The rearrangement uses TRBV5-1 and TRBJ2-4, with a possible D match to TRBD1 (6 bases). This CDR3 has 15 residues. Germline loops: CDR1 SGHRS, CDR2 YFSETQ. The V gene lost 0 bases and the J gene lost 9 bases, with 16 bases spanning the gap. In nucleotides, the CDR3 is TGCGCCAGCAGCTTGGCCGACCGGGACATGTCCATTCAGTACTTC. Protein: CASSLADRDMSIQYF.

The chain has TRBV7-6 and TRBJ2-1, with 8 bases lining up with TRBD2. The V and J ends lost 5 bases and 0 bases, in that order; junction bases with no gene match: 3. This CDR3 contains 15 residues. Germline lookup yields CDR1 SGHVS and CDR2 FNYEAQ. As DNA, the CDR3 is TGTGCCAGCAGCCCGACTAGCGTCTCCTACAATGAGCAGTTCTTC. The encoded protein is CASSPTSVSYNEQFF.

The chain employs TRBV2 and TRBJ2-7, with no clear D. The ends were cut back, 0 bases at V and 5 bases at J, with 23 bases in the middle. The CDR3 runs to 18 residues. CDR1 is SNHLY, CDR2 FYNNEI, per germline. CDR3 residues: CASSEAPSLGLSNDEQYF. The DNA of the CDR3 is TGTGCCAGCAGTGAAGCACCAAGCCTAGGTCTAAGTAACGACGAGCAGTACTTC.

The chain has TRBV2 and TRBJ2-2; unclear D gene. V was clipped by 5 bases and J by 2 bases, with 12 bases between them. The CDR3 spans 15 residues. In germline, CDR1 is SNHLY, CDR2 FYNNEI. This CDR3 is CASSKEPYNTGELFF. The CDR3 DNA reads TGTGCCAGCAGTAAAGAACCCTATAACACCGGGGAGCTGTTTTTT.

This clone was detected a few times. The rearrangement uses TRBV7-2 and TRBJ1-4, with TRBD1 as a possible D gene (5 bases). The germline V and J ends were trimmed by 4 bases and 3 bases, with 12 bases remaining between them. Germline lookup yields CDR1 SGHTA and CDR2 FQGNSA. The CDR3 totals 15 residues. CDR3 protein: CASSSYMGANEKLFF. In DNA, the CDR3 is TGTGCCAGCAGCTCGTACATGGGGGCTAATGAAAAACTGTTTTTT. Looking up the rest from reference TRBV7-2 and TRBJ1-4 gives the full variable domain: GAGVSQSPSNKVTEKGKDVELRCDPISGHTALYWYRQSLGQGLEFLIYFQGNSAPDKSGLPSDRFSAERTGGSVSTLTIQRTQQEDSAVYLCASSSYMGANEKLFFGSGTQLSVL.

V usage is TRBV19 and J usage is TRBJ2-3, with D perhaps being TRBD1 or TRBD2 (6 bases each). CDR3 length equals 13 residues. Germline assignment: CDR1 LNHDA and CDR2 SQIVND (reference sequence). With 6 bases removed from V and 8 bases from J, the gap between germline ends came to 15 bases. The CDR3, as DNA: TGTGCCAGTAGCGGAGGGACAACTAGTACGCAGTATTTT. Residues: CASSGGTTSTQYF.

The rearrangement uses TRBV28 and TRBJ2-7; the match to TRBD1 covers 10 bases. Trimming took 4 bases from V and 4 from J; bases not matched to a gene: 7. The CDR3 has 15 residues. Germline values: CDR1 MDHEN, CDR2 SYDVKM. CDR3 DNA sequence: TGTGCCAGCAGTTCCCAGGACAGGGGGGGGTACGAGCAGTACTTC. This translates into CASSSQDRGGYEQYF.

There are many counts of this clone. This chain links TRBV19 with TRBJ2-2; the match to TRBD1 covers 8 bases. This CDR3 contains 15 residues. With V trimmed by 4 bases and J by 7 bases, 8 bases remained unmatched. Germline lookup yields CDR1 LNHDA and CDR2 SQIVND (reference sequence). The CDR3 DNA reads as TGTGCCAGTAGTACCCGGACAGGGCAAGGCGGGGAGCTGTTTTTT. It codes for CASSTRTGQGGELFF.